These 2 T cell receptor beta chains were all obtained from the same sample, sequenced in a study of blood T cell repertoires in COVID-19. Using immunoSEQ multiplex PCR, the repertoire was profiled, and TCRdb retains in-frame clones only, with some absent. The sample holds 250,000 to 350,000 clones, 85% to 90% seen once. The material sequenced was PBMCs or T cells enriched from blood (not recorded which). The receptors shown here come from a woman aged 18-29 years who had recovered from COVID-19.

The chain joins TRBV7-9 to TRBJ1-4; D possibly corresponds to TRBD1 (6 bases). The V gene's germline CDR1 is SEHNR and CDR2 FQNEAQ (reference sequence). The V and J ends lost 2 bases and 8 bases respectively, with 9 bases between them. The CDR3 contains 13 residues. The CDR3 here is CASSLRQEEKLFF. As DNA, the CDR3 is TGTGCCAGCAGCTTAAGACAGGAAGAAAAACTGTTTTTT.

The CDR3 sequence: CASTEGGIEKQFF. CDR3 nucleotide sequence: TGTGCCAGCACCGAAGGGGGTATTGAAAAGCAGTTCTTC. This chain joins TRBV12-3 or TRBV12-4 and TRBJ2-1; tentatively, D is TRBD1 (6 bases). The V and J ends lost 7 bases and 11 bases respectively, with 18 bases between them. This CDR3 has 13 amino acids.